What follows are 11 T cell receptor beta chains derived from one specimen sequenced in a study of neurological immune-mediated disorders. Specified time point: longitudinal time-point 3. TCRdb recomputed calls from the 5' RACE reads with MiXCR, one row per CDR3 protein. This sample carries roughly 49,000 distinct CDR3 sequences, roughly 13% of them seen once, and the ten largest clones take 9%. The sample comprised PBMCs. The receptors were sampled from a male donor with HTLV-1-associated myelopathy (HAM/TSP).

This clonotype came up many times. The V and J genes are TRBV7-9 and TRBJ2-7, with no clear D. Germline V gene sequence: CDR1 SEHNR, CDR2 FQNEAQ (reference sequence). CDR3 length: 13 residues. V lost 5 bases, J lost 3 bases, and 11 bases lay in between. The CDR3 sequence is CASSPSEFYEQYF. For the CDR3, the DNA is TGTGCCAGCAGCCCGTCAGAATTCTACGAGCAGTACTTC.

A remark on this clonotype: This may be a read error: a much more frequent sequence differs by one nucleotide. This rearrangement joins TRBV5-1 to TRBJ1-2, with D possibly matching TRBD1 (6 bases). V was trimmed by 4 bases and J by 7 bases, leaving 14 bases between them. This CDR3 contains 13 residues. CDR1 is SGHRS, CDR2 YFSETQ, per germline. The CDR3 spells CASSLQGSAGYTF. The CDR3 region has the DNA TGCGCCAGCAGCCTCCAGGGGTCGGCTGGCTACACCTTC.

The gene calls are TRBV7-2 and TRBJ2-3; D gene uncertain. The V and J ends lost 5 bases and 0 bases respectively, with 9 bases between them. The germline gives CDR1 SGHTA, CDR2 FQGNSA. This CDR3 region has 14 residues. CDR3 DNA sequence: TGTGCCAGCAGCCCTGAATTTAGCACAGATACGCAGTATTTT. Amino acids: CASSPEFSTDTQYF.

The table lists this clonotype with a few counts. This may arise from a read error, as a much more abundant clone is one base away. The chain recombines TRBV5-6 with TRBJ2-3, with D hard to call. V gave up 4 bases and J gave up 7 bases, with 10 bases separating them. The germline gives CDR1 SGHDT, CDR2 YYEEEE. The CDR3 loop spans 12 amino acids. CDR3 protein: CASSLSSYTQYF. The CDR3 region has the DNA TGTGCCAGCAGCCTGAGTTCGTATACGCAGTATTTT.

This clonotype was recorded a few times. The V and J genes are TRBV12-3 or TRBV12-4 and TRBJ2-2, with 7 bases identical to TRBD2. This CDR3 spans 16 amino acids. J was trimmed by 0 bases and V by 10 bases; bases with no gene match: 11. CDR3 amino acids: CATSQYLAANTGELFF. CDR3 bases: TGTGCCACCTCGCAATATCTAGCGGCGAACACCGGGGAGCTGTTTTTT.

This clonotype showed up many times. V usage is TRBV28 and J usage is TRBJ1-4, with D perhaps TRBD1 (5 bases). Germline CDR1 MDHEN, CDR2 SYDVKM. The CDR3 is 12 amino acids. Trimming cost V 5 bases and J 8 bases, with 9 bases left between them. The CDR3 protein is CASSRDEEKLFF. The CDR3 nucleotides read TGTGCCAGCAGTCGGGACGAGGAAAAACTGTTTTTT.

This clonotype is medium-sized in the sample. The gene calls are TRBV20-1 and TRBJ2-1, with 7 bases aligning to TRBD2. CDR1 and CDR2 from the germline V gene are DFQATT and SNEGSKA (reference sequence). V was pared by 6 bases and J by 1 base, with 9 bases of the junction left unmatched. The CDR3 sequence is 15 residues long. The DNA for the CDR3 is TGCAGTGCCGCTTATACGGGGGGTTCCTACAATGAGCAGTTCTTC. Encoded protein: CSAAYTGGSYNEQFF.

This clonotype was recorded at least ten times. This chain joins TRBV5-1 and TRBJ1-5; D ambiguous. Trimming pared 2 bases from V and 6 bases from J, leaving 9 bases between. The CDR3 contains 13 residues. Germline CDR1 reads SGHRS; CDR2 reads YFSETQ. CDR3 coding DNA: TGCGCCAGCAGCTTCAGGCCAGGTCAGCCCCAGCATTTT. Its translation: CASSFRPGQPQHF.

The chain combines TRBV2 with TRBJ1-1; TRBD1 matches at 8 bases. Germline values: CDR1 SNHLY, CDR2 FYNNEI. The ends lost 7 bases at V and 13 bases at J; junction bases unmatched: 26. The CDR3 is 17 amino acids. The CDR3 DNA reads as TGTGCCAGCACTAGGGACGACAGGGGACCCATTTCCACTGGGAATTTCTTT. It specifies CASTRDDRGPISTGNFF. Drawing the rest from reference TRBV2 and TRBJ1-1, the complete variable domain is EPEVTQTPSHQVTQMGQEVILRCVPISNHLYFYWYRQILGQKVEFLVSFYNNEISEKSEIFDDQFSVERPDGSNFTLKIRSTKLEDSAMYFCASTRDDRGPISTGNFFGQGTRLTVV.

At least ten counts were recorded for this clonotype. The rearrangement uses TRBV7-2 and TRBJ2-7, with 10 bases matching TRBD1. The germline V gene has CDR1 SGHTA and CDR2 FQGNSA. This CDR3 is 13 amino acids long. Trimming at V came to 5 bases and at J to 5 bases, leaving 3 bases not matched to a gene. The DNA for the CDR3 is TGTGCCAGCAGCGAAGGGACAGGGGACGAGCAGTACTTC. This translates into CASSEGTGDEQYF. The variable domain in full, with the rest retrieved from reference TRBV7-2 and TRBJ2-7, is GAGVSQSPSNKVTEKGKDVELRCDPISGHTALYWYRQSLGQGLEFLIYFQGNSAPDKSGLPSDRFSAERTGGSVSTLTIQRTQQEDSAVYLCASSEGTGDEQYFGPGTRLTVT.

At least ten counts were recorded for this clonotype. The gene calls are TRBV27 and TRBJ2-7; 8 positions agree with TRBD2. V was clipped by 4 bases and J by 3 bases; unmatched bases: 2. Germline values: CDR1 MNHEY, CDR2 SMNVEV (reference sequence). This CDR3 comprises 13 residues. CDR3 loop: CASSSGRDYEQYF. The DNA for the CDR3 is TGTGCCAGCAGTTCCGGGAGGGACTACGAGCAGTACTTC.